The rows below give T cell receptor beta chains drawn from one sample of a study of shared clonotypes between healthy human individuals. TCRdb's table, derived via immunoSEQ multiplex PCR, lists solely in-frame clones and lacks some. This table holds some 2.4 million clones, 80% to 95% found once. The sample taken for sequencing was naive CD4+ T cells from PBMCs. These receptors originate from a young man in good health. Some clones in this sample may be carry-over from other donors' samples. The CDR3 runs from the conserved cysteine through the conserved F or W. The D gene is left open where the match is weak. The listing skips clone size in some rows; elsewhere it reads once, few, many or a size class.

j_call: TRBJ2-1
clone_size: .
d_call: .
v_call: TRBV7-6
cdr3_nt: TGTGCCAGCAGTCTTACGGTAAACGAGCAGTTCTTC
cdr3_aa: CASSLTVNEQFF

j_call: TRBJ2-7
clone_size: .
d_call: TRBD2
v_call: TRBV28
cdr3_nt: TGTGCCAGCAGTTTTAGTCCCGCTAGCGGGACATACGAGCAGTACTTC
cdr3_aa: CASSFSPASGTYEQYF

j_call: TRBJ1-4
clone_size: .
d_call: TRBD1
v_call: TRBV5-1
cdr3_nt: TGCGCCACCAAGACAGGGGTGGAATACCCCAATGAAAAACTGTTTTTT
cdr3_aa: CATKTGVEYPNEKLFF

j_call: TRBJ2-5
clone_size: .
d_call: TRBD1
v_call: TRBV30
cdr3_nt: TGTGCCTGGAATCGACGACAGGGGGCTAGAGGGACCCAGTACTTC
cdr3_aa: CAWNRRQGARGTQYF

j_call: TRBJ2-7
clone_size: .
d_call: .
v_call: TRBV19
cdr3_nt: TGTGCCACTACTCTTGCCGGGGCAGGGGTCTACGAGCAGTACTTC
cdr3_aa: CATTLAGAGVYEQYF

j_call: TRBJ2-3
clone_size: .
d_call: .
v_call: TRBV5-5
cdr3_nt: TGTGCCAGCAGCCACAAGCAGCGGGGCACAGATACGCAGTATTTT
cdr3_aa: CASSHKQRGTDTQYF

j_call: TRBJ2-1
clone_size: .
d_call: TRBD2
v_call: TRBV5-1
cdr3_nt: TGCGCCAGCACTCAGGCGGGAGGGAACGGTGAGCAGTTCTTC
cdr3_aa: CASTQAGGNGEQFF

j_call: TRBJ2-7
clone_size: .
d_call: .
v_call: TRBV11-3
cdr3_nt: TGTGCCAGCAGCCCTAACGTCGGACAAGACTACGAGCAGTACTTC
cdr3_aa: CASSPNVGQDYEQYF

j_call: TRBJ2-1
clone_size: once
d_call: .
v_call: TRBV5-1
cdr3_nt: TGCGCCAGCAGCTTGCTTACGGGAGCTGCCAATGAGCAGTTCTTC
cdr3_aa: CASSLLTGAANEQFF

j_call: TRBJ2-5
clone_size: .
d_call: TRBD1
v_call: TRBV11-2
cdr3_nt: TGTGCCAGCAGCTATCGCCCGGACAGGCAAGAGACCCAGTACTTC
cdr3_aa: CASSYRPDRQETQYF

j_call: TRBJ2-5
clone_size: .
d_call: TRBD2
v_call: TRBV5-1
cdr3_nt: TGCGCCAGCTGCCTGGGGGAGGGAGAGACCCAGTACTTC
cdr3_aa: CASCLGEGETQYF

j_call: TRBJ2-7
clone_size: .
d_call: TRBD2
v_call: TRBV4-2
cdr3_nt: TGTGCCAGCAGCCAAGAAGGTGCTAGCGGGATTGCCTACGAGCAGTACTTC
cdr3_aa: CASSQEGASGIAYEQYF

j_call: TRBJ2-7
clone_size: few
d_call: TRBD2
v_call: TRBV6-5
cdr3_nt: TGTGCCAGCAGCAACATAGCGGGAGCTAACGAGCAGTACTTC
cdr3_aa: CASSNIAGANEQYF

j_call: TRBJ1-2
clone_size: once
d_call: TRBD1
v_call: TRBV5-4
cdr3_nt: TGTGCCAGCAGCACCGGGGGACAGTACTATGGCTACACCTTC
cdr3_aa: CASSTGGQYYGYTF

j_call: TRBJ1-3
clone_size: .
d_call: TRBD1
v_call: TRBV9
cdr3_nt: TGTGCCAGCAGCCTTGCAGGGGGCGCAGGAAACACCATATATTTT
cdr3_aa: CASSLAGGAGNTIYF

j_call: TRBJ1-1
clone_size: .
d_call: TRBD1
v_call: TRBV19
cdr3_nt: TGTGCCAGTAGCTCCCCTCCCGGGACAGCTCTGAACACTGAAGCTTTCTTT
cdr3_aa: CASSSPPGTALNTEAFF

j_call: TRBJ2-3
clone_size: .
d_call: .
v_call: TRBV4-1
cdr3_nt: TGCGCCAGCAGCCAAGACCCAGGGTTACGTACGCAGTATTTT
cdr3_aa: CASSQDPGLRTQYF

j_call: TRBJ2-1
clone_size: once
d_call: .
v_call: TRBV18
cdr3_nt: TGTGCCAGCTCACCGCCAGGGGGAGGTTACAATGAGCAGTTCTTC
cdr3_aa: CASSPPGGGYNEQFF

j_call: TRBJ1-1
clone_size: .
d_call: .
v_call: TRBV25-1
cdr3_nt: TGTGCCAGCAGTCCGGACGCAACTGAAGCTTTCTTT
cdr3_aa: CASSPDATEAFF

j_call: TRBJ2-1
clone_size: .
d_call: .
v_call: TRBV7-9
cdr3_nt: TGTGCCAGCAGCTTTGGTACCTCCCTTAGCGGATACAATGAGCAGTTCTTC
cdr3_aa: CASSFGTSLSGYNEQFF

j_call: TRBJ1-1
clone_size: few
d_call: .
v_call: TRBV9
cdr3_nt: TGTGCCAGCAGCGTAGTTAGGGAGGGCGAGGAAGCTTTCTTT
cdr3_aa: CASSVVREGEEAFF

j_call: TRBJ1-2
clone_size: .
d_call: .
v_call: TRBV7-8
cdr3_nt: TGTGCCAGCAGCCTCCGAGGGACGCCCCTCTATGGCTACACCTTC
cdr3_aa: CASSLRGTPLYGYTF

j_call: TRBJ1-3
clone_size: .
d_call: .
v_call: TRBV5-1
cdr3_nt: TGCGCCAGCAGCACGGACGGCCGGAGCTCTGGAAACACCATATATTTT
cdr3_aa: CASSTDGRSSGNTIYF

j_call: TRBJ2-7
clone_size: .
d_call: .
v_call: TRBV18
cdr3_nt: TGTGCCAGCTCACCCCCCGTAGGGGGTCGGGAGCAGTACTTC
cdr3_aa: CASSPPVGGREQYF

j_call: TRBJ2-6
clone_size: .
d_call: .
v_call: TRBV18
cdr3_nt: TGTGCCAGCTCACCGGGAACGGGGGTCCTGACTTTC
cdr3_aa: CASSPGTGVLTF

j_call: TRBJ1-1
clone_size: few
d_call: .
v_call: TRBV6-1
cdr3_nt: TGTGCCAGCCGGACAGCTCGGGCTTTCTTT
cdr3_aa: CASRTARAFF

j_call: TRBJ1-2
clone_size: .
d_call: TRBD1
v_call: TRBV7-9
cdr3_nt: TGTGCCAGCAGCTTAGGACAGGGCTTTGGCTACACCTTC
cdr3_aa: CASSLGQGFGYTF

j_call: TRBJ2-7
clone_size: .
d_call: .
v_call: TRBV6-1
cdr3_nt: TGTGCCAGCACTTCGGCCGCAGGCATGTCCTACGAGCAGTACTTC
cdr3_aa: CASTSAAGMSYEQYF

j_call: TRBJ2-1
clone_size: .
d_call: TRBD2
v_call: TRBV5-1
cdr3_nt: TGCGCCAGCAGCGTGGGACTAGCGGGAGTGGATGAGCAGTTCTTC
cdr3_aa: CASSVGLAGVDEQFF

j_call: TRBJ2-2
clone_size: .
d_call: .
v_call: TRBV28
cdr3_nt: TGTGCCAGCAGTTTTAGATCCGGAGGAGGGGAGCTGTTTTTT
cdr3_aa: CASSFRSGGGELFF

j_call: TRBJ2-7
clone_size: .
d_call: TRBD2
v_call: TRBV28
cdr3_nt: TGTGCCAGCAGTTTAAGGGGCGGGAGACCTACTTCCTACGAGCAGTACTTC
cdr3_aa: CASSLRGGRPTSYEQYF

j_call: TRBJ1-2
clone_size: .
d_call: .
v_call: TRBV6-1
cdr3_nt: TGTGCCAGCGCCGTCGGGGGGCCCTATGGCTACACCTTC
cdr3_aa: CASAVGGPYGYTF

j_call: TRBJ2-7
clone_size: .
d_call: TRBD1
v_call: TRBV19
cdr3_nt: TGTGCCAGTAGTAGAACAGGGGAAGGGTCCTACGAGCAGTACTTC
cdr3_aa: CASSRTGEGSYEQYF

j_call: TRBJ2-3
clone_size: .
d_call: TRBD2
v_call: TRBV18
cdr3_nt: TGTGCCAGCTCACCACCCAATAGCGGGATGACAGATACGCAGTATTTT
cdr3_aa: CASSPPNSGMTDTQYF

j_call: TRBJ2-6
clone_size: once
d_call: .
v_call: TRBV9
cdr3_nt: TGTGCCAGCAGCGTGGCATCCGGGGCCAACGTCCTGACTTTC
cdr3_aa: CASSVASGANVLTF

j_call: TRBJ1-1
clone_size: .
d_call: .
v_call: TRBV7-9
cdr3_nt: TGTGCCAGCAGCAACCGGGGGGGGCTCGCTGAAGCTTTCTTT
cdr3_aa: CASSNRGGLAEAFF

j_call: TRBJ1-4
clone_size: .
d_call: .
v_call: TRBV4-3
cdr3_nt: TGCGCCAGCAGCCCAGCTTCCCAGAGGAATGAAAAACTGTTTTTT
cdr3_aa: CASSPASQRNEKLFF

j_call: TRBJ2-1
clone_size: once
d_call: .
v_call: TRBV7-9
cdr3_nt: TGTGCCAGCAGCGGGGCGGGGCGGATTACCTACAATGAGCAGTTCTTC
cdr3_aa: CASSGAGRITYNEQFF

j_call: TRBJ2-7
clone_size: .
d_call: .
v_call: TRBV7-9
cdr3_nt: TGTGCCCCCCGCATCTACACAACCCCCTACGAGCAGTACTTC
cdr3_aa: CAPRIYTTPYEQYF

j_call: TRBJ1-2
clone_size: .
d_call: .
v_call: TRBV19
cdr3_nt: TGTGCCAGTAGTATGACAGCCGCACTCACTTCTAACTATGGCTACACCTTC
cdr3_aa: CASSMTAALTSNYGYTF

j_call: TRBJ2-7
clone_size: .
d_call: TRBD1
v_call: TRBV18
cdr3_nt: TGTGCCAGCTCACCACCGTCCGGACAGGACTCCTACGAGCAGTACTTC
cdr3_aa: CASSPPSGQDSYEQYF

j_call: TRBJ2-3
clone_size: .
d_call: TRBD2
v_call: TRBV7-2
cdr3_nt: TGTGCCAGCAGACATAACCCCGGGGGGAGTGCAGATACGCAGTATTTT
cdr3_aa: CASRHNPGGSADTQYF

j_call: TRBJ1-5
clone_size: .
d_call: TRBD1
v_call: TRBV6-6
cdr3_nt: TGTGCCACCTCGGAACACAGGGGTGGTAATCAGCCCCAGCATTTT
cdr3_aa: CATSEHRGGNQPQHF

j_call: TRBJ2-2
clone_size: few
d_call: .
v_call: TRBV30
cdr3_nt: TGTGCCTGGAGCCCGGGACTTATCACCGGGGAGCTGTTTTTT
cdr3_aa: CAWSPGLITGELFF

j_call: TRBJ1-6
clone_size: .
d_call: .
v_call: TRBV2
cdr3_nt: TGTGCCAGCAGACCCTTGGGTCGGAAAACCTATAATTCACCCCTCCACTTT
cdr3_aa: CASRPLGRKTYNSPLHF

j_call: TRBJ1-2
clone_size: .
d_call: .
v_call: TRBV2
cdr3_nt: TGTGCCAGCAGTGGATTAGGCACTGGCTACACCTTC
cdr3_aa: CASSGLGTGYTF

j_call: TRBJ2-4
clone_size: .
d_call: .
v_call: TRBV6-6
cdr3_nt: TGTGCCAGCAGTTACTGGGGCAGGGCAGCCAAAAACATTCAGTACTTC
cdr3_aa: CASSYWGRAAKNIQYF

j_call: TRBJ2-7
clone_size: once
d_call: TRBD2
v_call: TRBV19
cdr3_nt: TGTGCCAGTAGTCAGGGACTAGCGAGGAACGAGCAGTACTTC
cdr3_aa: CASSQGLARNEQYF

j_call: TRBJ2-1
clone_size: .
d_call: TRBD2
v_call: TRBV28
cdr3_nt: TGTGCCAGCAGTAGCGGGAGGCGTTCCTACAATGAGCAGTTCTTC
cdr3_aa: CASSSGRRSYNEQFF

j_call: TRBJ1-5
clone_size: .
d_call: .
v_call: TRBV7-2
cdr3_nt: TGTGCCAGCAGCCAAGGAAGCAATCAGCCCCAGCATTTT
cdr3_aa: CASSQGSNQPQHF

j_call: TRBJ1-1
clone_size: .
d_call: TRBD1
v_call: TRBV7-9
cdr3_nt: TGTGCCAGCAGCCGTCCGAACGCGGGACAGCGCACTGAAGCTTTCTTT
cdr3_aa: CASSRPNAGQRTEAFF

j_call: TRBJ1-5
clone_size: .
d_call: .
v_call: TRBV15
cdr3_nt: TGTGCCACCAGCGACAGCAATCAGCCCCAGCATTTT
cdr3_aa: CATSDSNQPQHF

j_call: TRBJ2-5
clone_size: .
d_call: .
v_call: TRBV12-5
cdr3_nt: TGTGCGGAAACCAGGGGATACTTC
cdr3_aa: CAETRGYF

j_call: TRBJ1-6
clone_size: .
d_call: .
v_call: TRBV28
cdr3_nt: TGTGCCAGCAGTTCAGTGAGGGGTTCACCCCTCCACTTT
cdr3_aa: CASSSVRGSPLHF